The T cell receptor (beta chain) under discussion was sequenced for a study of T-cell reconstitution after alpha-beta-depleted transplantation in children listed by TCRdb under 2016. At the level of the whole study: Using TCR repertoire profiling, the study quantitatively followed how T-cell immune reconstitution unfolded in children after TCRalphabeta/CD19-depleted allogeneic hematopoietic cell transplantation.

The treatment or condition label on this specimen signifies: allogeneic hematopoietic cell transplantation with graft depleted of TCRalphabeta T cells and CD19 B cells. The children who served as transplant recipients had been given grafts of TCRalphabeta/CD19-depleted allogeneic hematopoietic cells. This clonotype has only a few counts. Its recognized antigen is unknown. Base-call qualities are not available, and no considerably larger clone is one nucleotide away. After removal of 4 bases from V and 5 bases from J, the junction retains 14 bases not matched to a gene. The CDR3 has 17 amino acids, counting the end cysteine and phenylalanine. Only the CDR3 DNA stays, 51 bases, in frame from base 1. In the germline V gene, CDR1 corresponds to MNHEY and CDR2 to SVGAGI. The receptor library was made with PCR. The listed sequencing device is Illumina HiSeq 2500. Molecular barcoding was employed in the preparation of TCR libraries, with unique molecular identifiers being used to normalize TCRbeta repertoire quantification. TCRdb passed the public sequencing reads through fastp at Q25 and MiXCR, retaining productive beta sequences. Rows merge per CDR3 protein into single entries with the most common DNA and genes. The sample contains 250,000 to 400,000 distinct CDR3 sequences, around 20% of them found a single time. About 10% of the sample belongs to the ten largest clones.

Broader findings and caveats from the paper: Apparently early alphabetaT-cell count recovery about two months after transplant reportedly relied on only several hundred rapidly expanded clones derived from non-depleted graft cells. Hyperexpanded clone frequencies declined over subsequent months; after one year, T-cell counts and TCRbeta diversity were mostly attributed to newly produced T cells. In some patients, high TCRbeta diversity at day 60 was attributed to recipient T cells and intrathymic progenitors that had survived conditioning.

The TCR sequence derives from a male patient younger than 18 who had a stem cell transplant for acute lymphoblastic leukemia, so the T cells may come from the graft donor. The chain was built from TRBV6-5 and TRBJ1-5; the central 7 bases match TRBD1. The input for sequencing was PBMCs, mostly from graft donor cells, taken 180 days after TCRalphabeta/CD19-depleted stem cell transplant. The CDR3 reads as follows: CASSSTIQQGRDQPQHF. The DNA is TGTGCCAGCAGTTCCACGATCCAACAGGGGCGGGATCAGCCCCAGCATTTT.